These T cell receptor beta chains were read from a single sample in a study of T cells in lung cancer brain metastases. Repertoires were generated with immunoSEQ multiplex PCR, while TCRdb's copy carries only in-frame clones and drops some. The data show some 3,000 clones, about 86% seen once. Sequenced sample: tumor tissue from the primary lung tumor. The source of these receptors is a man aged 55 to 70 with non-small cell lung cancer. Both conserved end residues are part of each CDR3. Fields, in order: CDR3 protein, CDR3 DNA, J gene, D gene, V gene, clone size. The D gene is left open where the match is weak. Rows give clone size only sometimes, using once, few, many, or a class for an expanded clone.

CASSLEQGWAFF TGTGCCAGCAGCCTCGAACAGGGATGGGCTTTTTTT TRBJ1-1 - TRBV7-8 -
CASKSGGYEQYF TGTGCCAGCAAGTCCGGGGGCTACGAGCAGTACTTC TRBJ2-7 - TRBV6-6 -
CASSLRGGTGELFF TGTGCCAGCAGCTTAAGGGGTGGGACCGGGGAGCTGTTTTTT TRBJ2-2 - TRBV11-3 -
CASSLLGTGEETQYF TGTGCCAGCAGTTTATTGGGGACGGGAGAAGAGACCCAGTACTTC TRBJ2-5 - TRBV27 -
CASSTGMNQPQHF TGTGCCAGCAGCACGGGAATGAATCAGCCCCAGCATTTT TRBJ1-5 - TRBV11-1 -
CASSLAGQGYDEQFF TGTGCCAGCAGCTTGGCCGGACAGGGATACGATGAGCAGTTCTTC TRBJ2-1 TRBD1 TRBV5-5 -
CASSVASGNTIYF TGTGCCAGCAGCGTAGCCTCTGGAAACACCATATATTTT TRBJ1-3 - TRBV9 -
CASSVAEGAGRRYF - TRBJ2-7 - TRBV9 -
CASSPNGEYTDTQYF TGTGCCAGTAGTCCCAACGGGGAGTACACAGATACGCAGTATTTT TRBJ2-3 - TRBV19 -
CASSPSGNTEAFF TGTGCCAGCTCACCATCAGGGAACACTGAAGCTTTCTTT TRBJ1-1 - TRBV18 -
CASSLVGGTQYF TGTGCCAGCAGCTTAGTTGGTGGGACCCAGTACTTC TRBJ2-5 - TRBV7-9 -
CASSFGLAGGPSHEQYF TGCGCCAGCAGCTTTGGACTAGCGGGAGGGCCCTCCCACGAGCAGTACTTC TRBJ2-7 TRBD2 TRBV5-1 few
CASSLSGQLAYEQYF TGCGCCAGCAGCTTGTCAGGGCAATTAGCCTACGAGCAGTACTTC TRBJ2-7 - TRBV5-1 -
CASRAGGVNEKLFF TGTGCCAGCAGGGCGGGAGGGGTAAATGAAAAACTGTTTTTT TRBJ1-4 - TRBV7-9 -
CASSFKDVNTEAFF TGCGCCAGCAGCTTTAAGGACGTGAACACTGAAGCTTTCTTT TRBJ1-1 - TRBV5-1 -
CASSPSWEGRYGYTF TGTGCCAGCTCACCTAGTTGGGAGGGACGGTATGGCTACACCTTC TRBJ1-2 - TRBV18 -
CASQEDPSYEQYF TGTGCCAGTCAGGAAGACCCTTCCTACGAGCAGTACTTC TRBJ2-7 - TRBV21-1 -
CASSPEVDKVYYEQYF TGTGCCAGCAGCCCAGAGGTTGATAAGGTTTACTACGAGCAGTACTTC TRBJ2-7 - TRBV7-3 -
CASDSDGANTEAFF TGCGCCAGCGATAGTGACGGAGCGAACACTGAAGCTTTCTTT TRBJ1-1 - TRBV5-1 -
CASSRTGGNQPQHF TGTGCCAGTAGTCGGACAGGGGGAAATCAGCCCCAGCATTTT TRBJ1-5 TRBD1 TRBV19 few
CASSETGSYEQYF TGTGCCAGCAGTGAAACAGGCTCCTACGAGCAGTACTTC TRBJ2-7 - TRBV6-1 -
CAISPGAGDGYTF TGTGCCATCAGTCCCGGGGCAGGGGACGGCTACACCTTC TRBJ1-2 - TRBV10-3 -
CASSLDKKAFF TGTGCCAGCAGCTTAGACAAAAAAGCTTTCTTT TRBJ1-1 - TRBV7-8 once
CASSPGREGSPLHF TGTGCCAGCAGCCCAGGGAGGGAAGGCTCACCCCTCCACTTT TRBJ1-6 - TRBV6-4 -
CAWTVGYSGNTIYF TGTGCCTGGACTGTGGGTTACTCTGGAAACACCATATATTTT TRBJ1-3 - TRBV30 -
CAISEGLAGITDTQYF TGTGCCATCAGTGAGGGACTAGCGGGGATCACAGATACGCAGTATTTT TRBJ2-3 TRBD2 TRBV10-3 -
CASSGDRGSYEQYF TGTGCCAGCAGTGGAGACAGGGGCTCCTACGAGCAGTACTTC TRBJ2-7 TRBD1 TRBV25-1 -
CASSLRGLETQYF TGTGCCAGCAGCTTGCGTGGGTTGGAGACCCAGTACTTC TRBJ2-5 - TRBV5-4 once
CASSIKRTGELFF TGTGCCAGTAGTATAAAGCGGACCGGGGAGCTGTTTTTT TRBJ2-2 - TRBV19 -
CASSATTQNTGELFF TGTGCCAGCAGTGCTACGACTCAGAACACCGGGGAGCTGTTTTTT TRBJ2-2 - TRBV6-1 -
CASSPAVAGALGTEAFF TGTGCCAGTAGCCCAGCTGTGGCGGGGGCGTTGGGCACTGAAGCTTTCTTT TRBJ1-1 - TRBV19 once
CASRSGTGNEKLFF TGCGCCAGCAGGTCCGGGACAGGGAACGAAAAACTGTTTTTT TRBJ1-4 TRBD1 TRBV10-1 -
CASSRDVGEQFF TGTGCCAGCAGTAGGGACGTCGGTGAGCAGTTCTTC TRBJ2-1 - TRBV25-1 -
CASRLTGKDSPLHF TGTGCCAGCAGGCTGACAGGGAAGGATTCACCCCTCCACTTT TRBJ1-6 TRBD1 TRBV2 -
CASSKAGGQGETQYF TGTGCCAGCAGTAAAGCGGGCGGTCAGGGGGAGACCCAGTACTTC TRBJ2-5 - TRBV2 -
CASSQQGAGRGYTF TGTGCCAGCAGTCAACAGGGGGCGGGTCGCGGCTACACCTTC TRBJ1-2 TRBD1 TRBV5-6 -
CASRHYETGSTGELFF TGTGCCAGCAGGCATTATGAGACAGGGTCCACCGGGGAGCTGTTTTTT TRBJ2-2 TRBD1 TRBV27 -
CASSLNQGYGYTF TGTGCCAGCAGTTTGAATCAGGGTTATGGCTACACCTTC TRBJ1-2 - TRBV27 -
CASTTGVAPYEQYF TGTGCCAGCACCACCGGGGTCGCGCCGTACGAGCAGTACTTC TRBJ2-7 - TRBV7-8 once
CASSLGPQKEQFF TGTGCCAGCAGCTTAGGGCCGCAGAAAGAGCAGTTCTTC TRBJ2-1 - TRBV7-8 -
CASVPDSTDTQYF TGTGCTAGTGTCCCGGACAGCACAGATACGCAGTATTTT TRBJ2-3 - TRBV12-5 once